A selection of T cell receptor beta chains follows, all from one sample in a study of glioma-infiltrating T cells. A single record per CDR3 protein comes from TCRdb applying MiXCR to the multiplex PCR reads. The repertoire consists of about 99,000 distinct CDR3 sequences, with about 30% occurring once and the leading ten covering about 40%. Specimen: glioma tissue, nonneoplastic brain tissue, or PBMCs (not recorded which). The receptors were sampled from a human donor with low-grade glioma or glioblastoma, undergoing nonglioma brain surgery, or in good health (not recorded which). The CDR3 runs from the conserved cysteine through the conserved F or W. The D gene is left open where the match is weak. Only some rows state a clone size, as once, few, many or a class for expanded clones.

CDR3 protein,CDR3 DNA,CDR3 length,D gene,V gene,J gene,clone size
CASSQDNRPGASHTDTQYF,TGTGCCAGCAGCCAAGATAATCGCCCGGGGGCCTCCCACACAGATACGCAGTATTTT,19,-,TRBV4-2,TRBJ2-3,many
CASSPTFGDSGANVLTF,TGTGCCAGCAGCCCCACGTTCGGTGACTCTGGGGCCAACGTCCTGACTTTC,17,-,TRBV27,TRBJ2-6,many
CSVATSGEPGEQYF,TGCAGTGTAGCGACTAGCGGGGAGCCAGGCGAGCAGTACTTC,14,TRBD2,TRBV20-1,TRBJ2-7,few
CSVGGRGRYNEQFF,TGCAGCGTTGGGGGCAGGGGTCGCTACAATGAGCAGTTCTTC,14,-,TRBV29-1,TRBJ2-1,-
CASSLLGPSEEAFF,TGCGCCAGCAGCCTCCTGGGGCCCTCTGAGGAAGCTTTCTTT,14,-,TRBV4-3,TRBJ1-1,many
CASRPHGVNQPQHF,TGTGCCAGCAGGCCCCATGGGGTGAATCAGCCCCAGCATTTT,14,-,TRBV2,TRBJ1-5,many
CASSWQQYEQYF,TGTGCCAGCAGTTGGCAGCAGTACGAGCAGTACTTC,12,-,TRBV27,TRBJ2-7,-
CASSFAGLAGEDTQYF,TGTGCCAGCAGCTTCGCTGGACTAGCGGGGGAAGATACGCAGTATTTT,16,TRBD2,TRBV11-2,TRBJ2-3,once
CSGLDLYGYTF,TGCAGTGGACTGGATCTCTATGGCTACACCTTC,11,-,TRBV20-1,TRBJ1-2,many
CASRVVRDMSSGNTIYF,TGTGCCAGCAGAGTTGTTCGAGACATGTCCTCTGGAAACACCATATATTTT,17,-,TRBV12-3/TRBV12-4,TRBJ1-3,-
CASSLVGGSNYEQFF,TGTGCCAGCAGCTTAGTTGGGGGCAGTAACTATGAGCAGTTCTTC,15,-,TRBV11-2,TRBJ2-1,-
CASSHYYEQYF,TGTGCCAGCAGCCATTACTACGAGCAGTACTTC,11,-,TRBV11-2,TRBJ2-7,few
CASKDYNEQFF,TGTGCCAGTAAGGACTACAATGAGCAGTTCTTC,11,-,TRBV12-3/TRBV12-4,TRBJ2-1,few
CASRPGITYTEAFF,TGTGCCAGCAGGCCAGGGATTACCTACACTGAAGCTTTCTTT,14,-,TRBV25-1,TRBJ1-1,many
CASSGRGSSTEAFF,TGTGCCAGCAGCGGGAGAGGATCCAGCACTGAAGCTTTCTTT,14,-,TRBV7-9,TRBJ1-1,many
CASSYLPGTDTQYF,TGTGCCAGCAGTTATCTCCCAGGGACAGATACGCAGTATTTT,14,-,TRBV6-1,TRBJ2-3,many
CASSQGLGGGNTEAFF,TGTGCCAGCAGCCAAGGTCTGGGGGGAGGAAACACTGAAGCTTTCTTT,16,-,TRBV14,TRBJ1-1,many
CATSDQDGSNQPQHF,TGTGCCACCAGTGACCAGGACGGTAGCAATCAGCCCCAGCATTTT,15,-,TRBV24-1,TRBJ1-5,many
CATSSSRSSGDAYEQYF,TGTGCCACCAGCAGCTCGAGGTCTAGCGGGGACGCCTACGAGCAGTACTTC,17,TRBD2,TRBV15,TRBJ2-7,few
CASSYSSGGASNEQFF,TGTGCCAGCAGTTATTCTAGCGGGGGGGCCTCGAATGAGCAGTTCTTC,16,TRBD2,TRBV6-2/TRBV6-3,TRBJ2-1,many
CASSTRGWSYEQYF,TGTGCCAGCAGTACCAGGGGATGGTCCTACGAGCAGTACTTC,14,-,TRBV28,TRBJ2-7,many
CASSPRGTGTYEQYF,TGTGCCAGCAGTCCCAGGGGGACCGGGACCTACGAGCAGTACTTC,15,TRBD1,TRBV6-1,TRBJ2-7,many
CASSLDYGNYGYTF,TGTGCCAGCAGCTTAGACTACGGGAACTATGGCTACACCTTC,14,-,TRBV7-2,TRBJ1-2,many
CASTLNYMNTEAFF,TGTGCCAGCACCTTAAATTACATGAACACTGAAGCTTTCTTT,14,-,TRBV7-2,TRBJ1-1,many
CASSLVRLAVGSGNEQFF,TGTGCCAGCAGCTTAGTACGACTAGCGGTGGGAAGTGGCAATGAGCAGTTCTTC,18,TRBD2,TRBV7-9,TRBJ2-1,-
CASSLREGNPHEQYF,TGTGCCAGCAGTTTAAGGGAGGGGAACCCCCACGAGCAGTACTTC,15,TRBD2,TRBV12-3/TRBV12-4,TRBJ2-7,-
CATSDLSGTSGGVVEQFF,TGTGCCACCAGTGATTTATCAGGGACTAGCGGGGGGGTGGTTGAGCAGTTCTTC,18,TRBD2,TRBV24-1,TRBJ2-1,few
CASSPTPPGLVGDTQYF,TGTGCCAGCAGTCCAACACCCCCGGGACTAGTTGGAGATACGCAGTATTTT,17,TRBD2,TRBV6-1,TRBJ2-3,many
CASSLMEEQFF,TGTGCCAGCAGTTTGATGGAGGAGCAGTTCTTC,11,-,TRBV12-3/TRBV12-4,TRBJ2-1,-
CATSRLDTRSYGYTF,TGTGCCACCAGCAGACTGGACACCCGATCCTATGGCTACACCTTC,15,-,TRBV15,TRBJ1-2,many
CASSEQSLEDTQYF,TGTGCCAGCAGTGAGCAGTCCCTCGAAGATACGCAGTATTTT,14,-,TRBV6-4,TRBJ2-3,many
CASSFRGRYGYTF,TGTGCCAGCAGCTTCAGGGGGCGATATGGCTACACCTTC,13,TRBD1,TRBV7-2,TRBJ1-2,many
CAIRQFGLDTEAFF,TGTGCCATCAGGCAGTTTGGCCTCGACACTGAAGCTTTCTTT,14,-,TRBV10-3,TRBJ1-1,-
CASSLRANYGYTF,TGTGCCAGCAGTTTGAGAGCTAACTATGGCTACACCTTC,13,-,TRBV27,TRBJ1-2,many
CASSTNRGLNRPTEAFF,TGTGCCAGCAGCACTAACAGGGGGCTTAATAGGCCCACTGAAGCTTTCTTT,17,TRBD1,TRBV6-1,TRBJ1-1,many
CASSLASRQEETQYF,TGCGCCAGCAGCTTGGCCTCAAGACAGGAAGAGACCCAGTACTTC,15,-,TRBV5-1,TRBJ2-5,few
CASSQEQRGGSDTQYF,TGTGCCAGCAGCCAAGAGCAGCGGGGGGGATCAGATACGCAGTATTTT,16,TRBD2,TRBV4-2,TRBJ2-3,-
CASKRGKSEVGHTEAFF,TGTGCCAGTAAAAGGGGCAAGTCGGAGGTCGGGCACACTGAAGCTTTCTTT,17,-,TRBV19,TRBJ1-1,many
CASSFVGKAFF,TGTGCCAGCAGTTTTGTAGGGAAAGCTTTCTTT,11,-,TRBV27,TRBJ1-1,many
CASSRRDYEQYF,TGCGCCAGCTCCCGCCGGGACTACGAGCAGTACTTC,12,-,TRBV5-1,TRBJ2-7,many
CASSDRGGNAFF,TGTGCCAGCAGTGATAGGGGGGGGAACGCTTTCTTT,12,-,TRBV6-4,TRBJ1-1,many
CASRGGGCNEQFF,TGTGCCAGCAGGGGGGGGGGCTGCAATGAGCAGTTCTTC,13,-,TRBV27,TRBJ2-1,once
CASSLGSVVDSGNTIYF,TGTGCCAGCAGTTTAGGAAGTGTCGTCGACTCTGGAAACACCATATATTTT,17,-,TRBV28,TRBJ1-3,many
CSAHGTIKETQYF,TGCAGTGCTCATGGGACCATCAAAGAGACCCAGTACTTC,13,-,TRBV20-1,TRBJ2-5,many
CASSSTGEVWDQPQHF,TGCGCCAGCAGCTCTACAGGGGAAGTTTGGGATCAGCCCCAGCATTTT,16,TRBD1,TRBV10-2,TRBJ1-5,many